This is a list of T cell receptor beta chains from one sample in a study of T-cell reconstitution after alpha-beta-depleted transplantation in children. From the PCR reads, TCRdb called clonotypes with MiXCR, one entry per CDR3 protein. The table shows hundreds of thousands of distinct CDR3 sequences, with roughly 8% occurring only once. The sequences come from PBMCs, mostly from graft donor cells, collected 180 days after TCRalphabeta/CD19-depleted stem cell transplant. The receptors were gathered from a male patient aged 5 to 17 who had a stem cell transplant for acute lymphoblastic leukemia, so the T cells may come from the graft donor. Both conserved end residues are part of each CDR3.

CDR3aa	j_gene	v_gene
CASSQEAYTGELFF	TRBJ2-2	TRBV4-3
CSVRPPNTEAFF	TRBJ1-1	TRBV29-1
CASSYSGGEQFF	TRBJ2-1	TRBV6-5
CASSLGDGDIQYF	TRBJ2-4	TRBV7-6
CASSQGANSPLHF	TRBJ1-6	TRBV28
CSGSRGYGYTF	TRBJ1-2	TRBV20-1
CASSIKGEAFF	TRBJ1-1	TRBV19
CASRMTVTEAFF	TRBJ1-1	TRBV12-3/TRBV12-4
CASSFAGAHTEAFF	TRBJ1-1	TRBV7-9
CASSLQGPPEAFF	TRBJ1-1	TRBV27
CASSQTDSFGPQHF	TRBJ1-5	TRBV3-1
CASSLRDQGYNEQFF	TRBJ2-1	TRBV7-6
CSARDWGGSPYEQYF	TRBJ2-7	TRBV20-1
CASSYGLGDNEQFF	TRBJ2-1	TRBV6-5
CASNPGLVTQNSYNEQFF	TRBJ2-1	TRBV12-3/TRBV12-4
CASRPRTGENGYTF	TRBJ1-2	TRBV7-2
CASSGWGRNTEAFF	TRBJ1-1	TRBV18
CATSTAGGPSQETQYF	TRBJ2-5	TRBV24-1
CASSYQFRGQPRYF	TRBJ2-5	TRBV6-5
CASNSLGQSSYNEQFF	TRBJ2-1	TRBV27
CASSLAFLGTYNEQFF	TRBJ2-1	TRBV7-2
CASSPRQATDTQYF	TRBJ2-3	TRBV18
CASSYRDSYNEQFF	TRBJ2-1	TRBV6-2/TRBV6-3
CASSLWFRGSYNEQFF	TRBJ2-1	TRBV5-1
CSARGLGETQYF	TRBJ2-5	TRBV20-1
CAVGTSGRADQFF	TRBJ2-1	TRBV10-3
CAISESGARDEQYF	TRBJ2-7	TRBV10-3
CASSRGRGSSYEQYF	TRBJ2-7	TRBV4-3
CASSLDWTGLWGAFF	TRBJ1-1	TRBV6-2/TRBV6-3
CSASQGWYQETQYF	TRBJ2-5	TRBV20-1
CASATGLLLPGQSTDTQYF	TRBJ2-3	TRBV5-1
CASSLLLQVGNQPQHF	TRBJ1-5	TRBV28
CSARAQGERGQPQHF	TRBJ1-5	TRBV20-1
CASSQDKDSAGGAKNIQYF	TRBJ2-4	TRBV4-3
CASSRGLAGYAGELFF	TRBJ2-2	TRBV7-2
CASSPGGRSPDTQYF	TRBJ2-3	TRBV28
CSVPGQSNEKLFF	TRBJ1-4	TRBV29-1
CAISGGPGELFF	TRBJ2-2	TRBV10-3
CASSPVAGGPRSDTQYF	TRBJ2-3	TRBV9
CASSPAGQGTEQYF	TRBJ2-7	TRBV6-5
CASSSRDTRRPQHF	TRBJ1-5	TRBV12-3/TRBV12-4
CSLTRGVSWGTDTQYF	TRBJ2-3	TRBV29-1
CALGQAETQYF	TRBJ2-5	TRBV6-6
CAIRTGTGATGELFF	TRBJ2-2	TRBV10-3
CASRPLSGTNHSPLHF	TRBJ1-6	TRBV4-1
CASGFLETTGELFF	TRBJ2-2	TRBV12-5
CASSQQGGRAYYNEQFF	TRBJ2-1	TRBV14
CASTLTRATGELFF	TRBJ2-2	TRBV6-1